This note documents a single TCR beta chain sequence. This entry comes from a study of blood T cell repertoires in COVID-19. Overall study context: The study drew acute and convalescent COVID-19 samples from the United States, Italy and Spain. PBMCs, B-cell-depleted T cells, or T cells were the source of the cDNA or gDNA that made up the material.

Seattle's cohort entered during active infection and was followed longitudinally. Source study methods: The authors estimated nucleated cell counts from reference gene primer amplification. Profiled with immunoSEQ multiplex PCR; TCRdb holds only in-frame clones, not every one. V, J and clone size are taken as reported in that table, and D and trimming were inferred from the DNA itself. The sample holds 250,000 to 350,000 clones, 90% seen once. J was trimmed by 0 bases and V by 4 bases; bases with no gene match: 6. The CDR3 has 14 residues. Germline loops: CDR1 GTSNPN, CDR2 SVGIG (reference sequence). This clonotype was sampled from a woman in her forties or fifties with COVID-19, enrolled during active disease. Sequencing was done on a sample of peripheral blood. This rearrangement joins TRBV30 to TRBJ2-7; TRBD2 matches 7 bases. The CDR3 here is CAWKAGWSSYEQYF. In DNA form, the CDR3 reads TGTGCCTGGAAAGCGGGATGGAGCTCCTACGAGCAGTACTTC.